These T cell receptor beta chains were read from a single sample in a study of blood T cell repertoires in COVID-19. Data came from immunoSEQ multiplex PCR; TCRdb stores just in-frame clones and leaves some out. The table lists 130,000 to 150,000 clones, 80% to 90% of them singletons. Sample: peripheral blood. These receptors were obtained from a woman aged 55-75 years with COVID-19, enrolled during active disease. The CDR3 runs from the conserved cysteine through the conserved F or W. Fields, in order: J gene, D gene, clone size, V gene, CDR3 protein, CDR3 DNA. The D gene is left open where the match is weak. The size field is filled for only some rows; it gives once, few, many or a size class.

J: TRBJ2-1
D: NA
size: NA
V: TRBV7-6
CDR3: CASSPTGIIVNEQFF
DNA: TGTGCCAGCAGCCCTACAGGGATCATAGTCAATGAGCAGTTCTTC

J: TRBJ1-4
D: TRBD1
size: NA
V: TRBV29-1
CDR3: CSAGGTGEKLFF
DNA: TGCAGCGCAGGGGGCACGGGTGAAAAACTGTTTTTT

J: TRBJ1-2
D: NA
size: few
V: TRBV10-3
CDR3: CAISEYQEGSGYTF
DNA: TGTGCCATCAGTGAATATCAAGAGGGAAGTGGCTACACCTTC

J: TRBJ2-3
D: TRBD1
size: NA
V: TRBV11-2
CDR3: CASSPTGETDTQYF
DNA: TGTGCCAGCAGCCCGACAGGGGAAACAGATACGCAGTATTTT

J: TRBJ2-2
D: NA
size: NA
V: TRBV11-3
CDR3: CASSLFSGTNTGELFF
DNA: TGTGCCAGCAGCCTCTTCTCCGGGACAAACACCGGGGAGCTGTTTTTT

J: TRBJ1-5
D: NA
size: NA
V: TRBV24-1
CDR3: CATSDGGVLQPQHF
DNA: TGTGCCACCAGTGATGGGGGGGTTCTTCAGCCCCAGCATTTT

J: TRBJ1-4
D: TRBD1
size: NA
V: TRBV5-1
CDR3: CASSLKVGTVGNEKLFF
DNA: TGCGCCAGCAGCTTGAAGGTGGGGACAGTGGGGAATGAAAAACTGTTTTTT

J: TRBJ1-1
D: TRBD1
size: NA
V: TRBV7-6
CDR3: CASSMMGQPNTEAFF
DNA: TGTGCCAGCAGTATGATGGGACAGCCGAACACTGAAGCTTTCTTT

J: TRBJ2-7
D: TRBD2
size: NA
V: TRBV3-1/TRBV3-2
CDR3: CASSQTLAGGYEQYF
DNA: TGTGCCAGCAGCCAAACACTAGCGGGGGGGTACGAGCAGTACTTC

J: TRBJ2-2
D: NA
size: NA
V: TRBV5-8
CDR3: CASSPEATGELFF
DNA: TGTGCCAGCAGCCCGGAGGCCACCGGGGAGCTGTTTTTT

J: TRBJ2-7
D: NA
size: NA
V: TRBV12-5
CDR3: CASVRGMSYEQYF
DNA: TGTGCTAGTGTACGAGGGATGTCCTACGAGCAGTACTTC

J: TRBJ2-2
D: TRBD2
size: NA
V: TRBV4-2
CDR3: CASSPGLAGDLDRNTGELFF
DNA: TGTGCCAGCAGCCCGGGACTAGCGGGGGACCTTGACCGGAACACCGGGGAGCTGTTTTTT

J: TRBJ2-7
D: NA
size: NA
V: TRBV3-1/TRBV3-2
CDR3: CASSQTRDNLEQYF
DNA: TGTGCCAGCAGCCAAACCCGGGACAACCTCGAGCAGTACTTC

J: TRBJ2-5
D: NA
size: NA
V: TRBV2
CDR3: CASRGGGMSKETQYF
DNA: TGTGCCAGCAGAGGTGGAGGGATGTCCAAAGAGACCCAGTACTTC

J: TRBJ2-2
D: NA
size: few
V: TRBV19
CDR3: CASSLVANTGELFF
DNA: TGTGCCAGTAGCCTCGTGGCCAACACCGGGGAGCTGTTTTTT

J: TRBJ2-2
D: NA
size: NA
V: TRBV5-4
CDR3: CASSFGSHLANTGELFF
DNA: TGTGCCAGCAGCTTCGGTTCGCACCTCGCGAACACCGGGGAGCTGTTTTTT

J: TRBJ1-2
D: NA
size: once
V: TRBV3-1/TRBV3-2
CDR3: CASSQDAVPNYGYTF
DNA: TGTGCCAGCAGCCAAGATGCGGTTCCTAACTATGGCTACACCTTC

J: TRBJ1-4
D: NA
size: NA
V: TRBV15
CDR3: CATSRGLGNEKLFF
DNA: TGTGCCACCAGCCGGGGACTGGGAAATGAAAAACTGTTTTTT

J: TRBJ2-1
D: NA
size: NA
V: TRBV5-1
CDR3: CASSLAPGTNEQFF
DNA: TGCGCCAGCAGCTTGGCGCCGGGTACGAATGAGCAGTTCTTC

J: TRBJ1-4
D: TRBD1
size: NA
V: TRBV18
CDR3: CASSPPPGQGEKLFF
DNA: TGTGCCAGCTCACCCCCGCCGGGACAGGGTGAAAAACTGTTTTTT

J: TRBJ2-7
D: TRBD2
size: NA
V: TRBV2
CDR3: CATGRQRGERQYF
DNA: TGTGCCACCGGTAGACAGCGGGGGGAAAGGCAGTACTTC

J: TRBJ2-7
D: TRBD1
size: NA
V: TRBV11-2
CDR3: CASSLLTGVMTYEQYF
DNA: TGTGCCAGCAGCTTACTAACAGGGGTTATGACCTACGAGCAGTACTTC

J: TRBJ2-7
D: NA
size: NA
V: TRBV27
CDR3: CASSLSGGEQYF
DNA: TGTGCCAGCAGTTTAAGCGGTGGGGAGCAGTACTTC